This record concerns one T cell receptor (beta chain) sequence. Antigen: not known. The sample is drawn from a study of cytomegalovirus exposure and HLA in healthy donors. Study-wide context: An earlier analysis found 95 million to 140 million unique TCR beta sequences from roughly 170 million T cells.

PCR involved 60 Vbeta and 13 Jbeta primers. Only in-frame clones appear in the TCRdb table, and some are missing; sequencing was by immunoSEQ multiplex PCR. The sample table sets out roughly 190,000 clones. Overall study findings and caveats: Researchers left out some V segments, among them TRBV6-2 and TRBV6-3, as indistinguishable. TCR beta V- and J-gene trimming, according to a later analysis, was linked to a missense DCLRE1C variant.

Germline-derived CDR1 and CDR2 are SGHRS and YFSETQ. The CDR3 is 19 amino acids. The V segment lost 2 bases and the J segment 1 base; nucleotides outside the gene matches: 14. This sequence joins TRBV5-1 and TRBJ2-1; 8 bases fit TRBD2. This clonotype was obtained from a woman under 30 in good health and CMV-seropositive. Sequenced sample: PBMCs. CDR3 nucleotides: TGCGCCAGCAGCTTCCCGGCGGGGGGAGTCGGGGGATCCTACAATGAGCAGTTCTTC. It translates to CASSFPAGGVGGSYNEQFF.